The 27 T cell receptor beta chains reported below all come from one sample, sequenced in a study of blood T cell repertoires in COVID-19. TCRdb's copy holds only in-frame clones and misses some; the assay was immunoSEQ multiplex PCR. The sample lists about 480,000 clones; approximately 88% were seen once. Source material: PBMCs or T cells enriched from blood (not recorded which). These receptors were collected from a woman in her thirties or forties who had recovered from COVID-19.

This clone was observed a single time. The J gene is TRBJ1-3, the V gene TRBV5-5, with D maybe TRBD1 (5 bases). The ends were cut back, 0 bases at V and 3 bases at J, with 7 bases in the middle. The CDR3 extends over 14 amino acids. CDR1 is SGHKS and CDR2 is YYEKEE in the germline V gene (reference sequence). This chain's CDR3 is CASSLGDFGNTIYF. CDR3 sequence (DNA): TGTGCCAGCAGCTTGGGGGACTTTGGAAACACCATATATTTT.

The chain carries TRBV28 and TRBJ1-6, with D unresolved. Trimming shortened V by 4 bases and J by 8 bases, and 9 bases separated the two germline ends. Looked up from germline, CDR1 is MDHEN and CDR2 is SYDVKM. This CDR3 has 13 amino acids. The DNA for the CDR3 is TGTGCCAGCAGTTCCGGTTCCGATTCACCCCTCCACTTT. As protein: CASSSGSDSPLHF.

This clone is a singleton in its sample. The chain links TRBV19 to TRBJ1-3; TRBD1 is a possible D gene (5 bases). The V end was cut by 7 bases, the J end by 0 bases, with 10 bases between. Per the germline V gene, CDR1 is LNHDA and CDR2 is SQIVND (reference sequence). The CDR3 length is 14 residues. CDR3 nucleotides: TGTGCCAGTAAAAGGGGCTCCTCTGGAAACACCATATATTTT. Protein sequence: CASKRGSSGNTIYF.

This clone has only one observation. The gene calls are TRBV7-9 and TRBJ1-3; unclear D gene. The CDR3 is 15 amino acids. V lost 2 bases and J 0 bases, leaving 8 bases between the germline ends. Per germline, CDR1 SEHNR and CDR2 FQNEAQ (reference sequence). The CDR3 DNA follows: TGTGCCAGCAGCTTAATGGGCTTCTCTGGAAACACCATATATTTT. Translating it yields CASSLMGFSGNTIYF.

The chain carries TRBV21-1 and TRBJ1-2; the table gives TRBD1 as D, unverified against the DNA. TRBV21-1 is classified as a pseudogene. The CDR3 has 15 residues. CDR3 nucleotide sequence: TGTGCCAGCAGCAGAATCAGGGACAGGTTCTATGGCTACACCTTC. It encodes CASSRIRDRFYGYTF.

The chain combines TRBV7-9 with TRBJ1-1; D not certain. Trimming left V 4 bases short and J 4 bases short, with 7 bases between. Germline V gives CDR1 SEHNR, CDR2 FQNEAQ (reference sequence). The CDR3 extends over 12 amino acids. CDR3 bases: TGTGCCAGCAGCTATGGGCTCACTGAAGCTTTCTTT. It is translated as CASSYGLTEAFF.

The rearrangement uses TRBV19 and TRBJ1-5; no definite D call. This CDR3 has 17 amino acids. From germline, CDR1 is LNHDA and CDR2 SQIVND (reference sequence). V was pared by 7 bases and J by 0 bases, with 19 bases between. The CDR3 sequence: CASTWGVRADSNQPQHF. CDR3 nucleotide sequence: TGTGCCAGTACCTGGGGAGTTAGAGCCGATAGCAATCAGCCCCAGCATTTT.

This chain uses TRBV10-3 with TRBJ1-2; the match to TRBD1 covers 8 bases. The germline CDR1 and CDR2 sequences are ENHRY and SYGVKD. This CDR3 is 15 amino acids long. After removal of 7 bases from V and 3 bases from J, the junction contained 10 bases not matched to a gene. The CDR3 bases are TGTGCCATCAATCTCGGACAGGGAGGCGACTATGGCTACACCTTC. It yields the protein CAINLGQGGDYGYTF.

The chain carries TRBV5-1 and TRBJ1-1; 8 bases line up with TRBD1. Germline loops: CDR1 SGHRS, CDR2 YFSETQ. The CDR3 length is 15 residues. V shed 0 bases, J shed 7 bases, and the junction held 8 bases outside the gene matches. The CDR3, as DNA: TGCGCCAGCAGCTTGGTGTCGGGACAGGAAATTGAAGCTTTCTTT. The encoded protein is CASSLVSGQEIEAFF.

The chain combines TRBV10-3 with TRBJ2-6; TRBD1 agrees at 7 bases. CDR1 and CDR2 (germline): ENHRY, SYGVKD. CDR3 length equals 16 residues. The ends lost 4 bases at V and 0 bases at J; junction bases unmatched: 3. CDR3 loop: CAISGTGYSGANVLTF. Here the CDR3 DNA reads TGTGCCATCAGTGGGACAGGCTACTCTGGGGCCAACGTCCTGACTTTC.

The CDR3 region has the DNA TGTGCCAGTACCCGCCAGTCGGGCTATGGCTACACCTTC. Translating gives CASTRQSGYGYTF. The chain couples TRBV19 to TRBJ1-2; D is ambiguous. There are 13 residues in the CDR3. CDR1 and CDR2 (germline): LNHDA, SQIVND (reference sequence). The germline V and J ends were trimmed by 7 bases and 4 bases, with 13 bases remaining between them. Looking up the rest from reference TRBV19 and TRBJ1-2 gives the full variable domain: DGGITQSPKYLFRKEGQNVTLSCEQNLNHDAMYWYRQDPGQGLRLIYYSQIVNDFQKGDIAEGYSVSREKKESFPLTVTSAQKNPTAFYLCASTRQSGYGYTFGSGTRLTVV.

This clone occurred once. This chain uses TRBV5-4 with TRBJ1-1, with D possibly being TRBD1 (6 bases). With 4 bases removed from V and 1 base from J, the gap between germline ends came to 14 bases. This CDR3 spans 15 amino acids. Looked up from germline, CDR1 is SGHNT and CDR2 is YYREEE (reference sequence). CDR3 amino acids: CASSPGGGANTEAFF. CDR3 nucleotide sequence: TGTGCCAGCAGCCCGGGCGGGGGGGCGAACACTGAAGCTTTCTTT.

The chain uses TRBV30 and TRBJ1-1; no definite D call. The CDR3 loop spans 12 amino acids. Deletions cut 3 bases from V and 6 bases from J, with 11 bases between. The germline V gene encodes CDR1 GTSNPN and CDR2 SVGIG (reference sequence). The CDR3 reads CAWSTGLSEAFF. The CDR3 region has the DNA TGTGCCTGGAGCACCGGTCTTTCTGAAGCTTTCTTT.

This clone was detected a few times. The chain combines TRBV7-6 with TRBJ2-4, with TRBD1 matching 9 bases. This CDR3 spans 16 amino acids. From germline, CDR1 is SGHVS and CDR2 FNYEAQ. V lost 6 bases, J lost 4 bases, and 10 bases stayed unmatched. Written as DNA, the CDR3 is TGTGCCAGCAGTCACCGTACCGGGACAGGGAAAAACATTCAGTACTTC. Its translation is CASSHRTGTGKNIQYF.

The V gene is TRBV4-3, the J gene TRBJ1-2; D remains ambiguous. This CDR3 has 13 amino acids. V was shortened by 0 bases and J by 2 bases, with 4 bases between the two germline ends. Germline values: CDR1 LGHNA, CDR2 YSLEER. In DNA form, the CDR3 reads TGCGCCAGCAGCCAAGAACACAACTATGGCTACACCTTC. It yields the protein CASSQEHNYGYTF.

The genes are TRBV29-1 and TRBJ1-2, with 9 positions matching TRBD1. CDR3 length: 13 residues. The J segment lost 7 bases and the V segment lost 5 bases, leaving 8 bases of the junction unmatched. Germline CDR1 SQVTM, CDR2 ANQGSEA. This CDR3 reads CSVRDRVGSGYTF. CDR3 coding DNA: TGCAGCGTTAGGGACAGGGTGGGGTCTGGCTACACCTTC. Filled out from reference TRBV29-1 and TRBJ1-2, the complete variable domain reads SAVISQKPSRDICQRGTSLTIQCQVDSQVTMMFWYRQQPGQSLTLIATANQGSEATYESGFVIDKFPISRPNLTFSTLTVSNMSPEDSSIYLCSVRDRVGSGYTFGSGTRLTVV.

The chain couples TRBV24-1 to TRBJ1-4, with D tentatively TRBD1 (5 bases). Trimming took off 7 bases at V and 8 bases at J, with 16 bases between the two ends. CDR1 and CDR2 from the germline V gene are KGHDR and SFDVKD. The CDR3 runs to 14 residues. CDR3 residues: CATSGGESYEKLFF. In DNA form, the CDR3 reads TGTGCCACCAGCGGAGGGGAAAGTTACGAAAAACTGTTTTTT.

The chain couples TRBV4-2 to TRBJ2-4, with 12 nucleotides matching TRBD2. The CDR3 is 19 amino acids. CDR1 is LGHNA, CDR2 YNFKEQ, per germline. V trimming: 0 bases; J trimming: 11 bases; junction bases outside the gene matches: 17. The DNA of the CDR3 is TGTGCCAGCAGCCAAGAGGGACTACCGGGACTAGCGGGTGGAGGCGTTCAGTACTTC. Translating it yields CASSQEGLPGLAGGGVQYF.

The chain has TRBV4-3 and TRBJ1-2; 7 nucleotides align to TRBD1. This CDR3 comprises 13 residues. Germline CDR1 reads LGHNA; CDR2 reads YSLEER. After removal of 4 bases from V and 5 bases from J, the junction contained 4 bases not matched to a gene. The CDR3 nucleotides read TGCGCCAGCAGCCGTGGGACAGTTTATGGCTACACCTTC. Translation gives CASSRGTVYGYTF.

The genes are TRBV27 and TRBJ2-7, with 7 bases identical to TRBD1. The trim removed 4 bases at V and 3 bases at J, leaving 9 bases unmatched. This CDR3 comprises 15 residues. The germline V gene has CDR1 MNHEY and CDR2 SMNVEV (reference sequence). The chain's CDR3 is CASSYDGTAFYEQYF. Here the CDR3 DNA reads TGTGCCAGCAGTTACGACGGGACAGCGTTCTACGAGCAGTACTTC.

The chain links TRBV5-1 to TRBJ2-7; possible D gene TRBD1, 5 bases. Trimming cost V 0 bases and J 7 bases, with 26 bases left between them. The CDR3 spans 18 residues. Germline V gene data show CDR1 as SGHRS and CDR2 as YFSETQ. In DNA form, the CDR3 reads TGCGCCAGCAGCTTGGCAGCCGTAAGGGGCATAGTGTTCCGGGAGCAGTACTTC. Amino acid sequence: CASSLAAVRGIVFREQYF.

In nucleotides, the CDR3 is TGTGCCAGCAGTTCCTCAAACAGGAGTCCAAGCCATTTT. This gives the protein CASSSSNRSPSHF. The chain couples TRBV27 to TRBJ1-5; TRBD1 might be the D (5 bases). The CDR3 spans 13 residues. Germline values: CDR1 MNHEY, CDR2 SMNVEV (reference sequence). Trimming took off 4 bases at V and 16 bases at J, with 20 bases between the two ends.

Here the CDR3 reads CASSEDAPRQGYTYEQYF. In DNA, the CDR3 is TGTGCCAGCAGTGAAGACGCCCCTCGACAGGGTTATACCTACGAGCAGTACTTC. The V call is TRBV6-1, the J call TRBJ2-7; 7 bases are a match to TRBD1. The trim removed 1 base at V and 2 bases at J, leaving 14 bases unmatched. Germline V CDR1 and CDR2: MNHNS, SASEGT. The length of the CDR3 is 18 residues.

The rearrangement joins TRBV4-2 to TRBJ2-7; 11 bases align to TRBD2. Germline CDR1 and CDR2: LGHNA and YNFKEQ. The CDR3 covers 16 residues. V was pared by 0 bases and J by 11 bases, with 12 bases of the junction left unmatched. The CDR3 here is CASSQDLQLAGGLKYF. The DNA of the CDR3 is TGTGCCAGCAGCCAAGATCTCCAGCTAGCGGGAGGTCTTAAGTACTTC.

This chain links TRBV9 with TRBJ2-3; 8 bases are shared with TRBD1. Looked up from germline, CDR1 is SGDLS and CDR2 is YYNGEE. The junction had 6 bases not matched to a gene; V was cut back by 3 bases and J by 3 bases. The CDR3 extends over 15 amino acids. CDR3 sequence (DNA): TGTGCCAGCAGCGGCAGGGGGCTTTATACAGATACGCAGTATTTT. This sequence encodes CASSGRGLYTDTQYF.

This clone was picked up one time. This rearrangement joins TRBV7-2 to TRBJ2-3; TRBD2 aligns across 11 bases. Trimming cost V 4 bases and J 0 bases; bases outside gene matches: 6. From germline, CDR1 is SGHTA and CDR2 FQGNSA. The CDR3 sequence is 17 residues long. The CDR3 nucleotides read TGTGCCAGCAGCTACCCAATAGCGGGAGGGAGCACAGATACGCAGTATTTT. It specifies CASSYPIAGGSTDTQYF.

The rearrangement links TRBV6-2 or TRBV6-3 to TRBJ1-2; weak D call: TRBD1 (6 bases). CDR1 and CDR2 (germline): MNHEY, SVGEGT. With 4 bases removed from V and 8 bases from J, the gap between germline ends came to 17 bases. The CDR3 extends over 14 amino acids. Written as DNA, the CDR3 is TGTGCCAGCAGTTTGGAACAGGGTTCCTTCGGCTACACCTTC. Its protein product is CASSLEQGSFGYTF.